This T cell receptor (beta chain) was obtained from a study of blood T cell repertoires in COVID-19. Study as a whole: Samples representing acute and convalescent COVID-19 were sourced from the United States, Italy and Spain. Sources were T cells, B-cell-depleted T cells, or PBMCs; the material itself was cDNA or gDNA.

This clone was detected only once. Germline V gene lookup returns CDR1 MNHNY and CDR2 SVGAGI (reference sequence). V was shortened by 5 bases and J by 1 base, with 17 bases between the two germline ends. This CDR3 spans 16 amino acids. Original handling: Reference gene primer amplification yielded estimated nucleated cell counts. TCRdb's copy holds only in-frame clones and misses some; the assay was immunoSEQ multiplex PCR. From that table come the V and J calls and clone size; the DNA was used to work out D and trimming. The sample holds around 180,000 clones; 84% are singletons and the top ten take approximately 7.1%.

This chain joins TRBV6-6 and TRBJ1-1; D may be TRBD1 (5 bases). This clonotype was sampled from a human donor in a cohort sampled during active COVID-19. Material: peripheral blood. DNA of the CDR3: TGTGCCAGCAGTCACTTAGGGGTTCTTTCGAACACTGAAGCTTTCTTT. Its protein product is CASSHLGVLSNTEAFF.